These 27 T cell receptor beta chains share one sample of origin, sequenced in a study of shared clonotypes between healthy human individuals. Terminally differentiated effector memory CD45RA+ cells were excluded by CCR7 positive selection of CD45RO-negative cells. Here immunoSEQ multiplex PCR was the method, and the copy in TCRdb shows in-frame clones only, minus some. The table includes about 2 million clones, just under 95% detected once. The sample consisted of naive CD8+ T cells sorted from blood. The receptor set was obtained from a man aged 18 to 29 in good health.

The V and J genes are TRBV29-1 and TRBJ2-7; the match to TRBD1 covers 9 bases. This CDR3 comprises 13 residues. The V and J ends lost 6 bases and 2 bases, in that order; junction bases with no gene match: 5. Germline values: CDR1 SQVTM, CDR2 ANQGSEA. Here the CDR3 DNA reads TGCAGCGTGGGACAGGGTGGAACCTACGAGCAGTACTTC. Its protein is CSVGQGGTYEQYF.

The CDR3 loop is CASSGPGQGPYYGYTF. DNA of the CDR3: TGCGCCAGCAGCGGGCCGGGACAGGGACCCTACTATGGCTACACCTTC. The chain recombines TRBV4-1 with TRBJ1-2, with TRBD1 identical over 9 bases. V shed 5 bases and J 3 bases; nucleotides not matched to a gene: 10. The CDR3 loop spans 16 amino acids. Per germline, CDR1 MGHRA and CDR2 YSYEKL.

V gene TRBV2 combines with J gene TRBJ1-2; 7 bases align to TRBD1. The V segment lost 11 bases and the J segment 5 bases; nucleotides outside the gene matches: 11. The germline gives CDR1 SNHLY, CDR2 FYNNEI. CDR3 size: 13 residues. The CDR3 here is CADQQGIGYGYTF. Here the CDR3 DNA reads TGTGCCGACCAACAGGGGATCGGGTATGGCTACACCTTC.

The chain is built from TRBV6-1 and TRBJ1-6; D is possibly TRBD1 (6 bases). Deletions cut 3 bases from V and 4 bases from J, with 19 bases between. The germline gives CDR1 MNHNS, CDR2 SASEGT. This CDR3 region has 18 residues. This CDR3 reads CASSEIHPGDLYNSPLHF. Written as DNA, the CDR3 is TGTGCCAGCAGTGAGATTCACCCAGGGGACCTATATAATTCACCCCTCCACTTT.

This chain uses TRBV27 with TRBJ2-5; D gene ambiguous. The germline gives CDR1 MNHEY, CDR2 SMNVEV (reference sequence). The CDR3 extends over 14 amino acids. The germline V and J ends were trimmed by 10 bases and 2 bases, with 17 bases remaining between them. The CDR3 protein is CATRPALLQETQYF. CDR3 sequence (DNA): TGTGCCACCAGACCCGCCCTCCTACAAGAGACCCAGTACTTC.

The DNA for the CDR3 is TGTGCCAGCAGCTCTCCAGGTAGGGCTGAAGCTTTCTTT. It encodes CASSSPGRAEAFF. The chain uses TRBV7-9 and TRBJ1-1; D not resolved. Germline V gene data show CDR1 as SEHNR and CDR2 as FQNEAQ (reference sequence). The ends were cut back, 4 bases at V and 6 bases at J, with 12 bases in the middle. The CDR3 loop spans 13 amino acids.

V gene TRBV27 combines with J gene TRBJ2-1; D is perhaps TRBD2 (5 bases). There are 18 residues in the CDR3. Germline assignment: CDR1 MNHEY and CDR2 SMNVEV (reference sequence). V dropped 5 bases and J dropped 0 bases, with 20 bases sitting between them. This CDR3 is CASSPHPSGLSSYNEQFF. The CDR3 bases are TGTGCCAGCAGTCCCCACCCCTCCGGACTGAGCTCCTACAATGAGCAGTTCTTC.

CDR3: CASSPLTGTEAFF. The CDR3 bases are TGTGCCAGCAGCCCCTTAACGGGAACTGAAGCTTTCTTT. The chain carries TRBV4-2 and TRBJ1-1; no clear D. The CDR3 covers 13 residues. V was shortened by 4 bases and J by 5 bases, with 11 bases between the two germline ends. CDR1 and CDR2 from the germline V gene are LGHNA and YNFKEQ.

The CDR3 coding sequence is TGTGCCAGCAGCTTAGGACAGGGTGGAGCTAACTATGGCTACACCTTC. It encodes CASSLGQGGANYGYTF. The chain has TRBV7-6 and TRBJ1-2; TRBD1 aligns across 7 bases. CDR3 length equals 16 residues. Germline V gene lookup returns CDR1 SGHVS and CDR2 FNYEAQ. V lost 1 base and J lost 0; bases outside the gene matches: 5.

The V and J genes are TRBV5-6 and TRBJ2-7; 7 nucleotides agree with TRBD2. The trim removed 3 bases at V and 1 base at J, leaving 10 bases unmatched. Germline CDR1 reads SGHDT; CDR2 reads YYEEEE. The CDR3 has 16 amino acids. This chain's CDR3 is CASSSPGGRPSYEQYF. CDR3 DNA sequence: TGTGCCAGCAGCTCCCCGGGGGGTCGACCTTCCTACGAGCAGTACTTC.

The chain recombines TRBV10-3 with TRBJ1-1; 8 nucleotides agree with TRBD1. V shed 7 bases, J shed 8 bases, and the junction held 3 bases outside the gene matches. The germline V gene has CDR1 ENHRY and CDR2 SYGVKD. This CDR3 region has 11 residues. The CDR3 spells CAIIGDREAFF. In nucleotides, the CDR3 is TGTGCCATCATCGGGGACAGGGAAGCTTTCTTT.

The V gene is TRBV7-9, the J gene TRBJ2-1; 9 nucleotides align to TRBD2. From germline, CDR1 is SEHNR and CDR2 FQNEAQ (reference sequence). J lost 10 bases, V lost 1 base, and 5 bases had no gene match. This CDR3 has 14 amino acids. CDR3 amino acids: CASSLVGLAGEQFF. DNA of the CDR3: TGTGCCAGCAGCTTAGTCGGGCTAGCGGGAGAGCAGTTCTTC.

The rearrangement uses TRBV7-9 and TRBJ2-3; either TRBD1 or TRBD2 may supply D (5 bases each). Germline V gene sequence: CDR1 SEHNR, CDR2 FQNEAQ (reference sequence). CDR3 length: 15 residues. With 0 bases removed from V and 2 bases from J, the gap between germline ends came to 9 bases. CDR3 bases: TGTGCCAGCAGCTTAGCGCAGGGAGTCACAGATACGCAGTATTTT. This translates into CASSLAQGVTDTQYF.

V gene TRBV5-4 combines with J gene TRBJ2-5; D is undetermined. Germline lookup yields CDR1 SGHNT and CDR2 YYREEE (reference sequence). The CDR3 runs 14 residues. V was pared by 0 bases and J by 2 bases, with 8 bases between. The DNA for the CDR3 is TGTGCCAGCAGCTTGGCTCCCGTTCAAGAGACCCAGTACTTC. Translating it yields CASSLAPVQETQYF.

Comments on this clone: Other DNA sequences within the sample encode an identical CDR3. The chain links TRBV6-6 to TRBJ2-7, with D perhaps matching TRBD1 (6 bases). Germline CDR1 is MNHNY and CDR2 is SVGAGI (reference sequence). CDR3 length equals 14 residues. The V end was cut by 5 bases, the J end by 2 bases, with 13 bases between. The CDR3 protein is CASSLRDTPYEQYF. DNA for the CDR3: TGTGCCAGCAGTCTCCGGGACACTCCCTACGAGCAGTACTTC.

The chain links TRBV4-3 to TRBJ2-3; the D is unclear. The CDR3 runs 13 residues. Looked up from germline, CDR1 is LGHNA and CDR2 is YSLEER. V shed 0 bases and J shed 4 bases, with 5 bases lying between them. The CDR3 region is CASSQDTPDTQYF. CDR3 nucleotide sequence: TGCGCCAGCAGCCAAGATACCCCAGATACGCAGTATTTT.

The chain joins TRBV27 to TRBJ2-1, with D possibly matching TRBD2 (5 bases). The CDR3 has 14 residues. Germline values: CDR1 MNHEY, CDR2 SMNVEV (reference sequence). The V gene lost 4 bases and the J gene lost 4 bases, with 11 bases spanning the gap. CDR3 bases: TGTGCCAGCAGTTATCCGGGATCTTACAATGAGCAGTTCTTC. Translated: CASSYPGSYNEQFF.

This clone was seen a single time. CDR3 in amino acids: CASTGTSGDTDTQYF. The CDR3, as DNA: TGTGCCAGTACTGGGACTAGCGGGGATACAGATACGCAGTATTTT. The chain is built from TRBV19 and TRBJ2-3, with 13 bases fitting TRBD2. From germline, CDR1 is LNHDA and CDR2 SQIVND (reference sequence). The V and J ends lost 7 bases and 3 bases, in that order; junction bases with no gene match: 4. This CDR3 has 15 residues.

About this clone itself: The sample carries other DNA sequences with the same CDR3. The CDR3 coding sequence is TGCAGTGCTAGGGGTCCCGGGGAGCTGTTTTTT. It specifies CSARGPGELFF. V is TRBV20-1 and J is TRBJ2-2, with D unresolved. The CDR3 is made up of 11 amino acids. Per germline, CDR1 DFQATT and CDR2 SNEGSKA (reference sequence). With 3 bases removed from V and 6 bases from J, the gap between germline ends came to 5 bases.

This chain connects TRBV6-1 to TRBJ1-2, with D possibly being TRBD1 (5 bases). V lost 3 bases to trimming and J lost 4 bases, with 9 bases between them. The germline gives CDR1 MNHNS, CDR2 SASEGT. The CDR3 loop spans 13 amino acids. In DNA form, the CDR3 reads TGTGCCAGCAGTGAGGGGCAGCCCTATGGCTACACCTTC. This gives the protein CASSEGQPYGYTF.

V and J are TRBV2 and TRBJ2-7; the match to TRBD2 covers 12 bases. This CDR3 has 14 residues. CDR1 and CDR2 (germline): SNHLY, FYNNEI. Germline trimming cut 5 bases from V and 5 bases from J; bases unmatched to any gene: 4. The DNA for the CDR3 is TGTGCCAGCAGTCCGACTAGCGGGAGAGACGAGCAGTACTTC. Its translation: CASSPTSGRDEQYF.

The chain is built from TRBV28 and TRBJ1-2, with 11 positions matching TRBD1. The CDR3 covers 15 residues. Germline-derived CDR1 and CDR2 are MDHEN and SYDVKM. The J segment lost 3 bases and the V segment lost 5 bases, leaving 5 bases of the junction unmatched. For the CDR3, the DNA is TGTGCCAGCAGTCCGTGGACAGGGGGCTACTATGGCTACACCTTC. Protein: CASSPWTGGYYGYTF.

The chain joins TRBV11-2 to TRBJ2-7; D could derive from TRBD1 or TRBD2 (5 bases each). Between the trimmed V and J ends, which lost 1 base and 5 bases, there was a span of 12 bases. The germline CDR1 and CDR2 sequences are SGHAT and FQNNGV. CDR3 length: 14 residues. As DNA, the CDR3 is TGTGCCAGCAGCTTAGTCGGGGCTCTCCACGAGCAGTACTTC. This gives the protein CASSLVGALHEQYF.

V and J are TRBV10-1 and TRBJ2-1, with 8 bases identical to TRBD1. The CDR3 runs to 14 residues. V shed 0 bases, J shed 9 bases, and the junction held 4 bases outside the gene matches. Germline V CDR1 and CDR2: WNHNN, SYGVQD (reference sequence). Written as DNA, the CDR3 is TGCGCCAGCAGTGAGTCGGCAGGGGGCGGTGAGCAGTTCTTC. It codes for CASSESAGGGEQFF.

The J gene is TRBJ1-6, the V gene TRBV15; D unresolved. This CDR3 has 14 amino acids. The V end was cut by 1 base, the J end by 7 bases, with 8 bases between. Germline V gene lookup returns CDR1 LNHNV and CDR2 YYDKDF (reference sequence). CDR3 DNA: TGTGCCACCAGCAGAGTAGTGGACAATTCACCCCTCCACTTT. It encodes CATSRVVDNSPLHF.

The chain joins TRBV7-9 to TRBJ2-3; no reliable D call. The CDR3 consists of 15 residues. In germline, CDR1 is SEHNR, CDR2 FQNEAQ (reference sequence). V gave up 0 bases and J gave up 2 bases, with 9 bases separating them. The CDR3 loop reads CASSLARGNTDTQYF. CDR3 sequence (DNA): TGTGCCAGCAGCTTAGCTCGCGGAAACACAGATACGCAGTATTTT.

The rearrangement uses TRBV5-4 and TRBJ2-7, with TRBD2 matching 8 bases. V shed 5 bases and J 0 bases; nucleotides not matched to a gene: 7. Germline CDR1 SGHNT, CDR2 YYREEE (reference sequence). The CDR3 consists of 15 residues. CDR3 DNA sequence: TGTGCCAGCAGAACGTCAGCGGGAGTCTCCTACGAGCAGTACTTC. This gives the protein CASRTSAGVSYEQYF.